A single sample is the source of the 23 T cell receptor beta chains below, sequenced in a study of OX40 agonist ivuxolimab in advanced cancers. Assay used: immunoSEQ multiplex PCR; TCRdb lists only in-frame clones, some missing. The repertoire holds about 68,000 clones, roughly 80% seen once, with approximately 10% in the top ten. The specimen comprised CD4+ or CD8+ T cells sorted from blood, sampled in a trial of the OX40 agonist ivuxolimab. The origin of the receptors is an adult with an advanced solid tumor such as melanoma, head and neck, liver or kidney cancer.

The rearrangement links TRBV9 to TRBJ2-3; D possibly corresponds to TRBD2 (5 bases). Germline values: CDR1 SGDLS, CDR2 YYNGEE. CDR3 size: 15 residues. The germline V and J ends were trimmed by 3 bases and 5 bases, with 16 bases remaining between them. The CDR3: CASSASAAVGDTQYF. The DNA for the CDR3 is TGTGCCAGCAGCGCCTCAGCGGCCGTCGGAGATACGCAGTATTTT. Complete variable domain (other parts from reference TRBV9 and TRBJ2-3): DSGVTQTPKHLITATGQRVTLRCSPRSGDLSVYWYQQSLDQGLQFLIQYYNGEERAKGNILERFSAQQFPDLHSELNLSSLELGDSALYFCASSASAAVGDTQYFGPGTRLTVL.

This rearrangement joins TRBV5-1 to TRBJ1-1; D gene uncertain. The CDR3 sequence is 15 residues long. Germline CDR1 reads SGHRS; CDR2 reads YFSETQ. V was shortened by 3 bases and J by 1 base, with 13 bases between the two germline ends. The CDR3 nucleotides read TGCGCCAGCAGCTCGGCCCTGAGTCCGAACACTGAAGCTTTCTTT. Amino acids: CASSSALSPNTEAFF.

This clone appeared a single time. The gene calls are TRBV5-8 and TRBJ2-2; 10 bases map to TRBD1. The CDR3 contains 16 residues. V gave up 0 bases and J gave up 6 bases; unmatched junction bases: 5. Germline V gene sequence: CDR1 SGHTS, CDR2 YDEGEE. The CDR3 bases are TGTGCCAGCAGCTTGGATGGGACAGGGGACGCCGGGGAGCTGTTTTTT. This codes for CASSLDGTGDAGELFF. Based on the CDR3 plus reference TRBV5-8 and TRBJ2-2, the full variable domain is EAGVTQSPTHLIKTRGQQATLRCSPISGHTSVYWYQQALGLGLQFLLWYDEGEERNRGNFPPRFSGRQFPNYSSELNVNALELEDSALYLCASSLDGTGDAGELFFGEGSRLTVL.

The chain carries TRBV9 and TRBJ1-5; perhaps TRBD1 as D (5 bases). CDR3 length: 15 amino acids. V was clipped by 3 bases and J by 0 bases, with 10 bases between them. Germline V gene data show CDR1 as SGDLS and CDR2 as YYNGEE. CDR3 in amino acids: CASSEGTPSNQPQHF. The CDR3 coding sequence is TGTGCCAGCAGCGAAGGGACCCCTAGCAATCAGCCCCAGCATTTT.

The V and J genes are TRBV9 and TRBJ2-7; D possibly uses TRBD1 or TRBD2 (5 bases each). Germline V gene data show CDR1 as SGDLS and CDR2 as YYNGEE. The CDR3 has 14 amino acids. The V gene lost 7 bases and the J gene lost 2 bases, with 16 bases spanning the gap. CDR3 region: CASPRGPPTYEQYF. For the CDR3, the DNA is TGTGCCAGCCCTCGGGGCCCTCCGACCTACGAGCAGTACTTC.

The rearrangement joins TRBV30 to TRBJ1-2, with no clear D. From germline, CDR1 is GTSNPN and CDR2 SVGIG (reference sequence). The CDR3 runs 17 residues. The V end lost 0 bases, the J end lost 0 bases, and 17 bases lay between the germline ends. As DNA, the CDR3 is TGTGCCTGGAGTGTTTTGGGAGACGGACCTTCTAACTATGGCTACACCTTC. This codes for CAWSVLGDGPSNYGYTF.

This chain joins TRBV28 and TRBJ2-1; the match to TRBD2 covers 7 bases. With 6 bases clipped from V and 6 bases from J, the junction kept 14 bases outside the gene matches. Germline loops: CDR1 MDHEN, CDR2 SYDVKM. The CDR3 covers 16 residues. CDR3 sequence (DNA): TGTGCCAGCAGCAAAACACCCTGGGGGGGGAGCAATGAGCAGTTCTTC. It translates to CASSKTPWGGSNEQFF. Supplemented by reference TRBV28 and TRBJ2-1, the full variable domain reads DVKVTQSSRYLVKRTGEKVFLECVQDMDHENMFWYRQDPGLGLRLIYFSYDVKMKEKGDIPEGYSVSREKKERFSLILESASTNQTSMYLCASSKTPWGGSNEQFFGPGTRLTVL.

This chain links TRBV5-1 with TRBJ2-1, with D possibly TRBD2 on 7 matching bases. V lost 3 bases to trimming and J lost 9 bases, with 16 bases between them. This CDR3 is built from 14 residues. CDR1 and CDR2 (germline): SGHRS, YFSETQ. CDR3 protein: CASSSGGGAREQFF. CDR3 sequence (DNA): TGCGCCAGCAGCTCCGGAGGGGGGGCACGTGAGCAGTTCTTC.

This rearrangement joins TRBV19 to TRBJ1-5, with a weak D call TRBD1 (6 bases). This CDR3 has 13 amino acids. Trimming stripped 7 bases from V and 6 bases from J, with 13 bases between. Germline V CDR1 and CDR2: LNHDA, SQIVND (reference sequence). The CDR3 sequence: CASTGQGSQPQHF. The CDR3 coding sequence is TGTGCCAGTACCGGGCAGGGGAGTCAGCCCCAGCATTTT.

The sample holds one count of this clone. The chain carries TRBV28 and TRBJ1-3; D is ambiguous. Germline loops: CDR1 MDHEN, CDR2 SYDVKM. V was shortened by 2 bases and J by 0 bases, with 11 bases between the two germline ends. The CDR3 loop spans 16 amino acids. CDR3 protein: CASSLASTPSGNTIYF. The CDR3 DNA reads TGTGCCAGCAGTTTAGCCAGTACCCCCTCTGGAAACACCATATATTTT.

This clone was counted a few times. J is TRBJ2-2 and V is TRBV9; the match to TRBD1 covers 9 bases. From germline, CDR1 is SGDLS and CDR2 YYNGEE. V dropped 4 bases and J dropped 7; count of bases not matched to a gene: 8. CDR3 length: 15 amino acids. The CDR3 DNA is TGTGCCAGCAGCTATCGGGACAGGGACGTCGGGGAGCTGTTTTTT. Protein product: CASSYRDRDVGELFF. Filled out from reference TRBV9 and TRBJ2-2, the complete variable domain reads DSGVTQTPKHLITATGQRVTLRCSPRSGDLSVYWYQQSLDQGLQFLIQYYNGEERAKGNILERFSAQQFPDLHSELNLSSLELGDSALYFCASSYRDRDVGELFFGEGSRLTVL.

The chain carries TRBV14 and TRBJ2-7; 9 bases match TRBD2. Looked up from germline, CDR1 is SGHDN and CDR2 is FVKESK. The trim removed 1 base at V and 7 bases at J, leaving 14 bases unmatched. CDR3 length: 17 amino acids. For the CDR3, the DNA is TGTGCCAGCAGCCAAGCTGGGGATAGCGGGGGAGTTTGGGAGCAGTACTTC. It codes for CASSQAGDSGGVWEQYF.

V gene TRBV2 combines with J gene TRBJ2-5; 8 nucleotides agree with TRBD1. The CDR3 runs to 15 residues. Germline V gene data show CDR1 as SNHLY and CDR2 as FYNNEI. Trimming removed 8 bases from V and 5 bases from J; junction bases left unmatched: 13. The CDR3 nucleotides are TGTGCCAGCGCTGACCCCAGGGGGCGTCGGGAGACCCAGTACTTC. This translates into CASADPRGRRETQYF.

The chain employs TRBV19 and TRBJ2-7, with 7 positions matching TRBD1. This CDR3 spans 15 amino acids. Germline V gene lookup returns CDR1 LNHDA and CDR2 SQIVND (reference sequence). Trimming took 3 bases from V and 3 from J; bases not matched to a gene: 8. The CDR3 spells CASSMGTEVNYEQYV. CDR3 in DNA: TGTGCCAGTAGTATGGGGACAGAGGTGAACTACGAGCAGTACGTC.

The sample holds one count of this clone. The chain uses TRBV2 and TRBJ2-5; the match to TRBD1 covers 8 bases. The CDR3 covers 15 residues. Germline CDR1 reads SNHLY; CDR2 reads FYNNEI. V gave up 4 bases and J gave up 5 bases; unmatched junction bases: 9. As DNA, the CDR3 is TGTGCCAGCAGTGTTTTGGGACAGGCCGTGGAGACCCAGTACTTC. This codes for CASSVLGQAVETQYF.

The J gene is TRBJ2-1, the V gene TRBV7-3; D not certain. The CDR3 is made up of 12 amino acids. The ends were cut back, 5 bases at V and 8 bases at J, with 10 bases in the middle. Germline-derived CDR1 and CDR2 are SGHTA and FQGTGA. In DNA form, the CDR3 reads TGTGCCAGCAGCGCACGCATGGATGAGCAGTTCTTC. Protein product: CASSARMDEQFF.

The chain joins TRBV4-2 to TRBJ1-4, with D possibly TRBD1 on 5 matching bases. CDR3 size: 18 residues. V was shortened by 2 bases and J by 8 bases, with 24 bases between the two germline ends. Germline values: CDR1 LGHNA, CDR2 YNFKEQ. The CDR3 nucleotides read TGTGCCAGCAGCCAAATTTGGGGCCCAGGTTCGGAAGGCGAAAAACTGTTTTTT. It codes for CASSQIWGPGSEGEKLFF.

The chain uses TRBV10-3 and TRBJ1-1, with D perhaps matching TRBD1 (5 bases). The CDR3 length is 14 residues. In germline, CDR1 is ENHRY, CDR2 SYGVKD. The ends were cut back, 7 bases at V and 3 bases at J, with 15 bases in the middle. CDR3 nucleotides: TGTGCCATCAAGGGGAGGGTTGGGGACACTGAAGCTTTCTTT. Translating gives CAIKGRVGDTEAFF.

This sequence joins TRBV10-1 and TRBJ1-5; a weak D match, TRBD1 (5 bases). From germline, CDR1 is WNHNN and CDR2 SYGVQD (reference sequence). The length of the CDR3 is 17 residues. V shed 3 bases and J shed 3 bases, with 18 bases lying between them. The CDR3 protein is CASSEKKWGEDNQPQHF. CDR3 coding DNA: TGCGCCAGCAGTGAAAAGAAATGGGGCGAAGACAATCAGCCCCAGCATTTT.

The chain recombines TRBV28 with TRBJ2-7; 8 positions agree with TRBD1. V lost 9 bases, J lost 7 bases, and 17 bases stayed unmatched. Looked up from germline, CDR1 is MDHEN and CDR2 is SYDVKM. The CDR3 totals 15 residues. The CDR3 DNA is TGTGCCAGTTTAGGGGCAGGGGGCCTTCTGAGGGAGCAGTACTTC. This gives the protein CASLGAGGLLREQYF.

The chain recombines TRBV28 with TRBJ2-3; tentatively, D is TRBD1 (6 bases). The V gene lost 3 bases and the J gene lost 0 bases, with 13 bases spanning the gap. This CDR3 is built from 16 residues. Germline V gene lookup returns CDR1 MDHEN and CDR2 SYDVKM. The CDR3 nucleotides read TGTGCCAGCAGTTTTGGGTGGGACACAAGCACAGATACGCAGTATTTT. Encoded protein: CASSFGWDTSTDTQYF.

The chain combines TRBV30 with TRBJ1-5, with 8 bases fitting TRBD1. V dropped 0 bases and J dropped 4; count of bases not matched to a gene: 2. The CDR3 has 14 residues. Germline V gene data show CDR1 as GTSNPN and CDR2 as SVGIG (reference sequence). CDR3 residues: CAWSVQGGNQPQHF. DNA for the CDR3: TGTGCCTGGAGTGTACAGGGGGGGAATCAGCCCCAGCATTTT.

This chain joins TRBV4-1 and TRBJ2-1; D is undetermined. V dropped 5 bases and J dropped 5 bases, with 7 bases sitting between them. The CDR3 runs to 12 residues. Germline values: CDR1 MGHRA, CDR2 YSYEKL. The CDR3 region is CASSSHNNEQFF. The CDR3 DNA is TGCGCCAGCAGCTCCCACAACAATGAGCAGTTCTTC.